The 22 T cell receptor beta chains reported below all come from one sample, sequenced in a study of cytomegalovirus exposure and HLA in healthy donors. The PCR was carried out with 60 Vbeta primers and 13 Jbeta primers. The repertoire was sequenced with immunoSEQ multiplex PCR; TCRdb's copy has only in-frame clones and lacks some. The top ten hold roughly 10% of the sample, which has roughly 160,000 clones, roughly four fifths seen once. The sample consisted of PBMCs. Receptor source: a man aged 50 or older in good health and CMV-seropositive.

V is TRBV2 and J is TRBJ2-1; 7 positions match TRBD2. Germline CDR1 SNHLY, CDR2 FYNNEI. The CDR3 length is 17 residues. V dropped 5 bases and J dropped 6; count of bases not matched to a gene: 16. The CDR3 DNA sequence: TGTGCCAGCAGTCCGATTATGGTAGGGAGGGAGGTCAATGAGCAGTTCTTC. It is translated as CASSPIMVGREVNEQFF.

This clone was detected once. The chain has TRBV7-2 and TRBJ2-1; tentative D call: TRBD2 (6 bases). The germline V gene encodes CDR1 SGHTA and CDR2 FQGNSA. The CDR3 runs 13 residues. Trimming stripped 5 bases from V and 9 bases from J, with 14 bases between. The CDR3 is CASSPYGGTEQFF. Here the CDR3 DNA reads TGTGCCAGCAGCCCATATGGGGGGACTGAGCAGTTCTTC.

The chain uses TRBV27 and TRBJ1-5; TRBD1 is a possible D gene (5 bases). Trimming removed 3 bases from V and 7 bases from J, with 10 bases in between. The CDR3 is 13 residues long. CDR1 is MNHEY, CDR2 SMNVEV, per germline (reference sequence). CDR3 nucleotides: TGTGCCAGCAGTTTTGGTGGGGCGCAGCCCCAGCATTTT. This translates into CASSFGGAQPQHF.

Concerning this clone itself: Its ends do not fully match the called genes, so a read error is possible. This chain links TRBV4-3 with TRBJ2-2; 11 bases align to TRBD1. Germline V gene data show CDR1 as LGHNA and CDR2 as YSLEER. This CDR3 is 16 amino acids long. The CDR3 bases are TGCGCCAGCGGCCCCGGACAGGGGGCGAAAACCGGGGAGCTGTTTTTT. Translation: CASGPGQGAKTGELFF.

The rearrangement links TRBV18 to TRBJ1-1; 8 nucleotides align to TRBD1. V dropped 2 bases and J dropped 0; count of bases not matched to a gene: 5. Germline V lookup: CDR1 KGHSH, CDR2 LQKENI. The CDR3 has 16 amino acids. CDR3 nucleotides: TGTGCCAGCTCACCAGGCTTGGGACAGGTGAACACTGAAGCTTTCTTT. Translated, it gives CASSPGLGQVNTEAFF.

In this sample, this clone turned up many times. The chain joins TRBV11-2 to TRBJ2-7; 9 positions agree with TRBD2. Germline V gene data show CDR1 as SGHAT and CDR2 as FQNNGV. CDR3 length: 15 residues. J was trimmed by 0 bases and V by 8 bases; bases with no gene match: 8. CDR3 sequence: CASASSGGFSYEQYF. In nucleotides, the CDR3 is TGTGCCAGCGCCAGCAGCGGGGGGTTCTCCTACGAGCAGTACTTC.

This clone was observed a handful of times. The genes are TRBV27 and TRBJ2-2; perhaps TRBD1 as D (7 bases). Germline V gives CDR1 MNHEY, CDR2 SMNVEV (reference sequence). V dropped 11 bases and J dropped 3 bases, with 31 bases sitting between them. The CDR3 covers 19 residues. CDR3 region: CARHFGGRGRYRDTGELFF. The CDR3 bases are TGTGCCCGCCACTTCGGAGGCAGGGGGAGGTATCGGGACACCGGGGAGCTGTTTTTT.

J is TRBJ1-1 and V is TRBV11-2; 8 nucleotides match TRBD1. V trimming: 4 bases; J trimming: 3 bases; junction bases outside the gene matches: 4. This CDR3 contains 14 residues. Germline V CDR1 and CDR2: SGHAT, FQNNGV. CDR3 sequence reads: CASSYDRGYTEAFF. The CDR3 DNA is TGTGCCAGCAGCTATGACAGGGGATACACTGAAGCTTTCTTT.

This sequence joins TRBV11-1 and TRBJ1-3; 7 bases agree with TRBD1. The CDR3 totals 17 residues. CDR1 and CDR2 (germline): SGHAT, FQDESV (reference sequence). Trimming at V came to 5 bases and at J to 4 bases, leaving 14 bases not matched to a gene. CDR3 in amino acids: CASSHRDRTAKGNTIYF. As DNA, the CDR3 is TGTGCCAGCAGCCACCGGGACAGAACCGCGAAGGGAAACACCATATATTTT.

V gene TRBV11-2 combines with J gene TRBJ2-7, with TRBD2 as a possible D gene (6 bases). Germline values: CDR1 SGHAT, CDR2 FQNNGV. V gave up 0 bases and J gave up 4 bases, with 16 bases separating them. CDR3 size: 16 residues. Written as DNA, the CDR3 is TGTGCCAGCAGCTTAGATCCGGCGCGGGGTTTTTACGAGCAGTACTTC. As protein: CASSLDPARGFYEQYF.

Of note for this clone: Different DNA sequences within this sample yield the same CDR3. CDR3 protein: CASSPPDSYNEQFF. Here the CDR3 DNA reads TGTGCCAGCTCACCACCCGACAGTTACAATGAGCAGTTCTTC. The chain couples TRBV18 to TRBJ2-1, with TRBD1 as a possible D gene (5 bases). The CDR3 is 14 residues long. V lost 0 bases and J lost 4, with 7 bases in between. CDR1 KGHSH and CDR2 LQKENI come from the germline V gene.

The gene calls are TRBV5-1 and TRBJ1-2; 7 nucleotides agree with TRBD1. Per the germline V gene, CDR1 is SGHRS and CDR2 is YFSETQ. CDR3 length: 15 residues. J lost 10 bases, V lost 2 bases, and 14 bases had no gene match. CDR3 protein: CASSLLLGTDDVYTF. In nucleotides, the CDR3 is TGCGCCAGCAGCTTACTCCTCGGGACAGATGATGTCTACACCTTC. Complete variable domain (other parts from reference TRBV5-1 and TRBJ1-2): KAGVTQTPRYLIKTRGQQVTLSCSPISGHRSVSWYQQTPGQGLQFLFEYFSETQRNKGNFPGRFSGRQFSNSRSEMNVSTLELGDSALYLCASSLLLGTDDVYTFGSGTRLTVV.

The chain couples TRBV18 to TRBJ2-7, with D perhaps matching TRBD1 (5 bases). V was clipped by 3 bases and J by 3 bases, with 21 bases between them. Germline CDR1 KGHSH, CDR2 LQKENI. This CDR3 has 17 amino acids. CDR3 nucleotide sequence: TGTGCCAGCTCACCGGGGATTTTCGACCAAAGGGGCTACGAGCAGTACTTC. Translating it yields CASSPGIFDQRGYEQYF.

This sequence joins TRBV7-9 and TRBJ1-5, with D unclear. Trimming took off 5 bases at V and 4 bases at J, with 9 bases between the two ends. CDR1 is SEHNR, CDR2 FQNEAQ, per germline (reference sequence). The CDR3 length is 13 residues. The CDR3 spells CASSATLNQPQHF. CDR3 DNA: TGTGCCAGCAGCGCTACGCTAAATCAGCCCCAGCATTTT.

This clone was counted a single time. The V gene is TRBV5-1, the J gene TRBJ2-7; 9 bases agree with TRBD2. Germline loops: CDR1 SGHRS, CDR2 YFSETQ. The CDR3 has 17 residues. V lost 0 bases to trimming and J lost 2 bases; unmatched junction nucleotides: 9. CDR3 loop: CASSLGLAGLFPYEQYF. Written as DNA, the CDR3 is TGCGCCAGCAGCTTGGGGCTAGCGGGACTCTTCCCCTACGAGCAGTACTTC.

J is TRBJ1-3 and V is TRBV5-5; D remains unclear. CDR3 size: 15 residues. V lost 4 bases and J lost 0, with 11 bases in between. Germline V gene sequence: CDR1 SGHKS, CDR2 YYEKEE (reference sequence). In DNA form, the CDR3 reads TGTGCCAGCAGCCCCGAGTACAGCTCTGGAAACACCATATATTTT. Amino acids: CASSPEYSSGNTIYF.

The DNA for the CDR3 is TGTGCCTGGGTCCCCCCTCCGGGACTCTCGGTCACTGAAGCTTTCTTT. This codes for CAWVPPPGLSVTEAFF. The chain has TRBV30 and TRBJ1-1, with D possibly matching TRBD1 (5 bases). Trimming cost V 5 bases and J 4 bases, with 23 bases left between them. The germline V gene has CDR1 GTSNPN and CDR2 SVGIG (reference sequence). The length of the CDR3 is 16 residues.

The chain combines TRBV5-1 with TRBJ2-2; weak D call: TRBD2 (6 bases). Germline-derived CDR1 and CDR2 are SGHRS and YFSETQ. The CDR3 is 14 amino acids. V was trimmed by 2 bases and J by 4 bases, leaving 9 bases between them. The CDR3 sequence: CASSFGSGTGELFF. The CDR3 bases are TGCGCCAGCAGCTTTGGTAGCGGCACCGGGGAGCTGTTTTTT.

This chain uses TRBV19 with TRBJ2-2; possible D gene TRBD2, 6 bases. The CDR3 runs 15 residues. Germline values: CDR1 LNHDA, CDR2 SQIVND (reference sequence). V was clipped by 6 bases and J by 3 bases, with 14 bases between them. CDR3: CASRGEDQDTGELFF. For the CDR3, the DNA is TGTGCCAGTAGGGGGGAGGACCAGGACACCGGGGAGCTGTTTTTT.

The chain recombines TRBV5-1 with TRBJ2-7; 11 nucleotides match TRBD2. Germline loops: CDR1 SGHRS, CDR2 YFSETQ. Losses at the gene ends were 1 base for V and 4 bases for J; bases not matched to a gene: 7. The CDR3 runs to 16 residues. CDR3 in DNA: TGCGCCAGCAGCTTGAATAGCGGGGGGGCGGCATACGAGCAGTACTTC. This codes for CASSLNSGGAAYEQYF.

The rearrangement links TRBV4-2 to TRBJ2-1; possible D gene TRBD1, 5 bases. V lost 0 bases to trimming and J lost 6 bases, with 12 bases between them. The V gene's germline CDR1 is LGHNA and CDR2 YNFKEQ. The CDR3 totals 15 residues. The CDR3 coding sequence is TGTGCCAGCAGCCAAGACCGACAGTCAGGCAATGAGCAGTTCTTC. Protein: CASSQDRQSGNEQFF.

The chain joins TRBV4-1 to TRBJ2-1, with 7 bases aligning to TRBD1. Germline assignment: CDR1 MGHRA and CDR2 YSYEKL. The CDR3 extends over 12 amino acids. The trim removed 5 bases at V and 8 bases at J, leaving 3 bases unmatched. This CDR3 is CASSSTGDEQFF. CDR3 DNA: TGCGCCAGCAGCAGTACAGGGGATGAGCAGTTCTTC.